These 17 T cell receptor beta chains originate from one sample sequenced in a study of T-cell reconstitution after alpha-beta-depleted transplantation in children. TCRbeta library preparation incorporated unique molecular identifiers. TCRdb re-called the PCR reads through MiXCR, storing one row per CDR3 protein. The data contain tens of thousands of distinct CDR3 sequences, roughly 4.9% of them singletons. This material consisted of PBMCs, mostly from graft donor cells, taken 180 days after TCRalphabeta/CD19-depleted stem cell transplant. The receptor set was obtained from a boy under two years old who had a stem cell transplant for acute myeloid leukemia, so the T cells may come from the graft donor.

This clonotype was counted at least ten times. The chain recombines TRBV7-2 with TRBJ2-4, with D tentatively TRBD1 (5 bases). The germline V and J ends were trimmed by 2 bases and 0 bases, with 11 bases remaining between them. The CDR3 is made up of 16 amino acids. CDR1 SGHTA and CDR2 FQGNSA come from the germline V gene. The CDR3 nucleotides read TGTGCCAGCAGCTTAAAGGGGTACATAGCCAAAAACATTCAGTACTTC. Residues: CASSLKGYIAKNIQYF.

This clonotype was found many times. V and J are TRBV7-9 and TRBJ2-7, with D uncertain. The CDR3 has 14 residues. Trimming removed 5 bases from V and 4 bases from J, with 15 bases in between. Looked up from germline, CDR1 is SEHNR and CDR2 is FQNEAQ (reference sequence). CDR3 DNA: TGTGCCAGCAGCGCTAACCGGGCCCCATACGAGCAGTACTTC. Its protein product is CASSANRAPYEQYF. The complete variable domain, with remaining parts taken from reference TRBV7-9 and TRBJ2-7, reads DTGVSQNPRHKITKRGQNVTFRCDPISEHNRLYWYRQTLGQGPEFLTYFQNEAQLEKSRLLSDRFSAERPKGSFSTLEIQRTEQGDSAMYLCASSANRAPYEQYFGPGTRLTVT.

This clonotype was found many times. The V and J genes are TRBV7-9 and TRBJ1-1; D is unresolved. V lost 3 bases, J lost 2 bases, and 4 bases lay in between. CDR1 is SEHNR, CDR2 FQNEAQ, per germline (reference sequence). This CDR3 is 12 amino acids long. CDR3 sequence (DNA): TGTGCCAGCAGCTTGCAAAACACTGAAGCTTTCTTT. It specifies CASSLQNTEAFF.

Many counts were recorded for this clonotype. The chain has TRBV29-1 and TRBJ1-1; D is possibly TRBD1 (5 bases). The CDR3 has 13 amino acids. CDR1 and CDR2 (germline): SQVTM, ANQGSEA. V dropped 5 bases and J dropped 0 bases, with 10 bases sitting between them. CDR3 in amino acids: CSVIQVMNTEAFF. CDR3 coding DNA: TGCAGCGTTATACAGGTTATGAACACTGAAGCTTTCTTT.

This clonotype occurred many times. The CDR3 nucleotides read TGTGCCAGCAGTTTAAGGGGACAGAGAAATGGCTACACCTTC. This sequence encodes CASSLRGQRNGYTF. The genes are TRBV12-3 or TRBV12-4 and TRBJ1-2; 7 bases map to TRBD1. The CDR3 consists of 14 residues. J gave up 6 bases and V 2 bases, and 6 bases lay outside the gene matches.

At least ten counts were recorded for this clonotype. The genes are TRBV20-1 and TRBJ2-7; possibly TRBD2 for D (6 bases). The V end was cut by 6 bases, the J end by 0 bases, with 18 bases between. The germline CDR1 and CDR2 sequences are DFQATT and SNEGSKA (reference sequence). The CDR3 length is 15 residues. CDR3 amino acids: CSARGRDSNSYEQYF. The CDR3 DNA follows: TGCAGTGCAAGGGGCCGGGACTCCAACTCCTACGAGCAGTACTTC.

Ten or more counts support this clonotype. The rearrangement joins TRBV28 to TRBJ2-6; D remains unclear. V was shortened by 2 bases and J by 2 bases, with 10 bases between the two germline ends. This CDR3 comprises 16 residues. CDR1 and CDR2 from the germline V gene are MDHEN and SYDVKM. CDR3 amino acids: CASSLQRPAGANVLTF. The CDR3 DNA sequence: TGTGCCAGCAGTTTACAGAGGCCTGCTGGGGCCAACGTCCTGACTTTC.

This clonotype was recorded at least ten times. The rearrangement links TRBV7-2 to TRBJ1-2; 10 positions agree with TRBD1. The CDR3 totals 17 residues. Trimming cost V 2 bases and J 4 bases; bases outside gene matches: 10. Germline CDR1 and CDR2: SGHTA and FQGNSA. CDR3 protein: CASSLPVGGQGIYGYTF. CDR3 DNA: TGTGCCAGCAGCTTACCTGTCGGGGGACAGGGGATCTATGGCTACACCTTC.

The table lists this clonotype with many counts. The CDR3 sequence: CASSLTARVGVVDTEAFF. The CDR3 region has the DNA TGTGCCAGCAGCTTAACGGCTAGGGTCGGGGTTGTGGACACTGAAGCTTTCTTT. The chain couples TRBV7-2 to TRBJ1-1; no firm D call. Germline CDR1 reads SGHTA; CDR2 reads FQGNSA. V was trimmed by 2 bases and J by 3 bases, leaving 22 bases between them. CDR3 size: 18 residues.

This clonotype has a count of ten or more. The CDR3 is CASKGPGDGELFF. CDR3 in DNA: TGCGCCAGCAAGGGCCCTGGTGACGGGGAGCTGTTTTTT. J is TRBJ2-2 and V is TRBV5-1, with no clear D. CDR1 SGHRS and CDR2 YFSETQ come from the germline V gene. The CDR3 loop spans 13 amino acids. V shed 6 bases and J shed 7 bases, with 13 bases lying between them.

In this sample, this clonotype turned up many times. This chain joins TRBV29-1 and TRBJ1-1, with D possibly being TRBD1 (6 bases). The CDR3 runs 16 residues. The V gene's germline CDR1 is SQVTM and CDR2 ANQGSEA. V lost 4 bases, J lost 1 base, and 19 bases lay in between. The CDR3 protein is CSVASPGGSPNTEAFF. Here the CDR3 DNA reads TGCAGCGTTGCCTCCCCGGGGGGCAGCCCGAACACTGAAGCTTTCTTT.

Ten or more counts support this clonotype. At one end the junction does not follow the germline gene, possibly because of a read error. V and J are TRBV12-3 or TRBV12-4 and TRBJ2-5, with D possibly being TRBD2 (6 bases). CDR3 length: 10 amino acids. CDR3 in DNA: TGCGCCAGCAGCGGGGAGACCCAGTACTTC. Protein: CASSGETQYF.

This chain links TRBV5-4 with TRBJ2-3; 9 nucleotides align to TRBD2. V shed 1 base and J 4 bases; nucleotides not matched to a gene: 10. Germline V CDR1 and CDR2: SGHNT, YYREEE (reference sequence). The CDR3 is 17 residues long. The CDR3 reads CASSLPSGVPRADTQYF. The CDR3 DNA is TGTGCCAGCAGCTTGCCTAGCGGGGTCCCACGTGCAGATACGCAGTATTTT.

This clonotype appeared many times. DNA of the CDR3: TGTGCCAGCAGCTTACTACAGGGAAACACCGGGGAGCTGTTTTTT. Residues: CASSLLQGNTGELFF. The rearrangement links TRBV7-9 to TRBJ2-2, with TRBD1 as a possible D gene (6 bases). The CDR3 consists of 15 residues. V was pared by 2 bases and J by 2 bases, with 9 bases between. Germline values: CDR1 SEHNR, CDR2 FQNEAQ (reference sequence).

This clonotype was seen ten or more times. The V and J genes are TRBV5-6 and TRBJ1-2; D gene uncertain. The CDR3 contains 13 residues. V was trimmed by 7 bases and J by 3 bases, leaving 13 bases between them. Germline lookup yields CDR1 SGHDT and CDR2 YYEEEE. CDR3 in DNA: TGTGCCAGCCTAAGGACGGAATACTATGGCTACACCTTC. This sequence encodes CASLRTEYYGYTF.

This clonotype has a count of ten or more. V is TRBV11-1 and J is TRBJ2-4; D is possibly TRBD1 (6 bases). This CDR3 is 14 amino acids long. Germline V gene data show CDR1 as SGHAT and CDR2 as FQDESV (reference sequence). The V end was cut by 0 bases, the J end by 7 bases, with 10 bases between. CDR3 in DNA: TGTGCCAGCAGCTTAGCCCGTACAGGGAACATTCAGTACTTC. It yields the protein CASSLARTGNIQYF.

This clonotype was seen ten or more times. This chain joins TRBV20-1 and TRBJ2-5, with D perhaps TRBD2 (6 bases). CDR3 length: 12 residues. The V end was cut by 3 bases, the J end by 5 bases, with 10 bases between. The germline V gene encodes CDR1 DFQATT and CDR2 SNEGSKA (reference sequence). The CDR3 sequence: CSARGGWETQYF. The DNA for the CDR3 is TGCAGTGCTAGGGGGGGTTGGGAGACCCAGTACTTC.